A selection of T cell receptor beta chains follows, all from one sample in a study of blood T cell repertoires in COVID-19. Sequenced by immunoSEQ multiplex PCR; TCRdb stores in-frame clones only, minus some. In the table there are about 100,000 clones, approximately 90% of which are singletons. The sequencing sample was made of peripheral blood. These receptors all come from a human donor with active COVID-19. The donor label of this sample is uncertain. Each CDR3 is given without its conserved first and last residue. A D gene is named only where the DNA matches it firmly. Rows may omit the clone size; those that give it use once, few, many or a size class.

d_gene	abundance	j_gene	v_gene	CDR3aa
-	-	TRBJ1-1	TRBV6-6	AILRGTEAF
-	-	TRBJ1-4	TRBV6-5	ASTQPGGDEKLF
TRBD2	-	TRBJ2-5	TRBV7-2	ASSLSLAARETQY
TRBD2	-	TRBJ2-7	TRBV2	ASSEPPRGAYEQY
-	-	TRBJ2-5	TRBV25-1	ASSDPATTPTETQY
-	-	TRBJ2-5	TRBV6-5	ASSSQGRETQY
TRBD1	once	TRBJ2-7	TRBV5-5	ASRYRTGTAVSYEQY
TRBD2	-	TRBJ2-5	TRBV7-8	ASSPSGLAGEKTQY
-	-	TRBJ2-3	TRBV12-3/TRBV12-4	ASSFLATDTQY
TRBD1	-	TRBJ1-2	TRBV29-1	STRQGPNPYLNGYT
TRBD1	-	TRBJ2-6	TRBV6-5	ASSPGTGPHVLT
TRBD1	-	TRBJ1-1	TRBV9	ASSALDRELTGDTEAF
-	-	TRBJ2-7	TRBV4-1	ASSQDRGRTYEQY
TRBD1	once	TRBJ2-1	TRBV5-5	ASRSGTGFGNEQF
-	-	TRBJ1-1	TRBV9	ASSVNMNTEAF
-	-	TRBJ1-5	TRBV6-1	ASSERRSSQPQH
TRBD1	-	TRBJ2-1	TRBV5-4	ASSLGGTGLIHEQF
-	-	TRBJ1-1	TRBV5-1	ASSLWQNTEAF
TRBD2	-	TRBJ2-2	TRBV28	ASSWTSGGSGELF
-	-	TRBJ1-6	TRBV5-6	ASSRTGGKSYNSPLH
TRBD1	-	TRBJ1-1	TRBV6-5	ASSLETGLNTEAF
TRBD1	-	TRBJ2-2	TRBV29-1	TALGVTGGKDGELF
-	-	TRBJ1-1	TRBV7-2	ASSLKPGNTEAF
TRBD1	once	TRBJ1-4	TRBV5-1	ASSTRDRAISTNEKLF
-	-	TRBJ1-4	TRBV9	ASSVAVGENEKLF
TRBD1	-	TRBJ2-1	TRBV4-3	ASSQLPGTEKF
TRBD2	-	TRBJ2-5	TRBV7-9	ASSLLGTSRWETQY
TRBD1	-	TRBJ1-1	TRBV6-5	ASAGQGGGIAEAF
-	-	TRBJ2-1	TRBV6-1	ASSEWGTHTEQF
-	-	TRBJ1-3	TRBV18	ASSPNEGRATGNTIY
-	-	TRBJ1-1	TRBV19	ASSPQGSDPEAF
-	-	TRBJ2-3	TRBV10-1	ASSDLRRGADTQY
TRBD1	-	TRBJ1-2	TRBV19	ASSMGDRGEGYT
-	-	TRBJ2-7	TRBV6-5	ASSYRGSSYEQY
TRBD1	-	TRBJ1-4	TRBV24-1	ATSDPGGAGEKLF
TRBD2	few	TRBJ2-2	TRBV5-1	ASSLLPGGDTGELF
TRBD1	once	TRBJ1-6	TRBV28	ASRGQREYNSPLH
-	-	TRBJ1-5	TRBV7-2	ASSLALIEPQH
-	-	TRBJ2-1	TRBV5-4	ASSLIVTTNEQF
-	-	TRBJ1-2	TRBV4-1	ASSQDGPVTGVGYGYT
-	-	TRBJ2-3	TRBV13	ASSPGGFSTDTQY
TRBD1	-	TRBJ1-6	TRBV3-1/TRBV3-2	ASSPRTGGSPLH
-	-	TRBJ2-2	TRBV5-4	ASSFQTNTGELF
TRBD2	-	TRBJ2-7	TRBV7-9	ASGLGGVYEQY
TRBD1	-	TRBJ1-6	TRBV12-3/TRBV12-4	ASSPRLDRGRH
TRBD2	-	TRBJ2-5	TRBV28	ASSPLAYQETQY
TRBD1	-	TRBJ1-2	TRBV6-5	ATLGTANYGYT
-	-	TRBJ2-1	TRBV5-4	ASSLGGQNYNEQF
-	-	TRBJ2-1	TRBV5-1	ASSPHLGARLDEQF
-	-	TRBJ2-1	TRBV12-3/TRBV12-4	ASSEAGEQF